This passage covers 16 T cell receptor beta chains from one sample sequenced in a study of shared clonotypes between healthy human individuals. Data came from immunoSEQ multiplex PCR; TCRdb stores just in-frame clones and leaves some out. The table lists some 480,000 clones, around 79% of them singletons. Sequenced input: PBMCs. The receptors shown here come from a woman aged 40 to 50 in good health. Some clones in this sample may be carry-over from other donors' samples.

The V call is TRBV19, the J call TRBJ2-2; possible D gene TRBD2, 5 bases. Germline V gives CDR1 LNHDA, CDR2 SQIVND (reference sequence). Trimming shortened V by 1 base and J by 5 bases, and 8 bases separated the two germline ends. CDR3 size: 14 residues. In nucleotides, the CDR3 is TGTGCCAGTAGTATAGCTAGCACAACCGGGGAGCTGTTTTTT. Its protein is CASSIASTTGELFF. The full variable domain, in which reference TRBV19 and TRBJ2-2 provide the parts outside the CDR3, is DGGITQSPKYLFRKEGQNVTLSCEQNLNHDAMYWYRQDPGQGLRLIYYSQIVNDFQKGDIAEGYSVSREKKESFPLTVTSAQKNPTAFYLCASSIASTTGELFFGEGSRLTVL.

The rearrangement uses TRBV29-1 and TRBJ2-3, with a possible D match to TRBD2 (6 bases). Looked up from germline, CDR1 is SQVTM and CDR2 is ANQGSEA. V lost 3 bases and J 8 bases, leaving 12 bases between the germline ends. The CDR3 extends over 12 amino acids. The chain's CDR3 is CSVDSGGRTQYF. The CDR3 nucleotides are TGCAGCGTTGATTCCGGGGGTCGTACGCAGTATTTT.

V usage is TRBV19 and J usage is TRBJ1-1, with D perhaps TRBD1 (5 bases). V lost 6 bases to trimming and J lost 1 base, with 18 bases between them. CDR1 is LNHDA and CDR2 is SQIVND in the germline V gene (reference sequence). The CDR3 runs to 16 residues. This chain's CDR3 is CASRRARQLGNTEAFF. CDR3 nucleotide sequence: TGTGCCAGTAGGAGGGCTCGACAGCTGGGGAACACTGAAGCTTTCTTT. The full variable domain, in which reference TRBV19 and TRBJ1-1 provide the parts outside the CDR3, is DGGITQSPKYLFRKEGQNVTLSCEQNLNHDAMYWYRQDPGQGLRLIYYSQIVNDFQKGDIAEGYSVSREKKESFPLTVTSAQKNPTAFYLCASRRARQLGNTEAFFGQGTRLTVV.

This clone came up a few times. The J gene is TRBJ2-5, the V gene TRBV27, with TRBD2 matching 7 bases. The length of the CDR3 is 15 residues. The junction had 11 bases not matched to a gene; V was cut back by 5 bases and J by 5 bases. Germline CDR1 and CDR2: MNHEY and SMNVEV (reference sequence). The CDR3 nucleotides are TGTGCCAGCAGTATCACATCCGGACTAGGGGAGACCCAGTACTTC. Protein: CASSITSGLGETQYF.

The rearrangement joins TRBV6-4 to TRBJ2-3; tentatively, D is TRBD2 (6 bases). This CDR3 is 15 amino acids long. From germline, CDR1 is MRHNA and CDR2 SNTAGT. V was pared by 4 bases and J by 4 bases, with 15 bases between. CDR3 protein: CASSAVAEGADTQYF. As DNA, the CDR3 is TGTGCCAGCAGTGCCGTAGCGGAAGGGGCAGATACGCAGTATTTT.

This clone was seen only once. The V call is TRBV7-3, the J call TRBJ2-1; D gene uncertain. Trimming took off 3 bases at V and 6 bases at J, with 9 bases between the two ends. CDR1 SGHTA and CDR2 FQGTGA come from the germline V gene. The CDR3 loop spans 13 amino acids. CDR3 DNA: TGTGCCAGCAGCTTGCAAGTCCGCAATGAGCAGTTCTTC. Residues: CASSLQVRNEQFF.

This clone was detected only a few times. CDR3 region: CASSSEVGGSEAFF. The DNA of the CDR3 is TGTGCCAGCAGCTCGGAGGTCGGGGGTTCTGAAGCTTTCTTT. The rearrangement uses TRBV7-9 and TRBJ1-1; possible D gene TRBD1, 5 bases. The V gene's germline CDR1 is SEHNR and CDR2 FQNEAQ (reference sequence). CDR3 length: 14 amino acids. V lost 4 bases, J lost 6 bases, and 15 bases lay in between.

This chain joins TRBV14 and TRBJ2-1; no definite D call. With 1 base removed from V and 7 bases from J, the gap between germline ends came to 17 bases. The V gene's germline CDR1 is SGHDN and CDR2 FVKESK. The CDR3 runs to 16 residues. CDR3: CASSQVGARVGNEQFF. The DNA of the CDR3 is TGTGCCAGCAGCCAAGTAGGAGCAAGGGTGGGGAATGAGCAGTTCTTC.

The chain links TRBV5-4 to TRBJ2-5; a weak D match, TRBD2 (6 bases). CDR3 length: 14 residues. Germline assignment: CDR1 SGHNT and CDR2 YYREEE (reference sequence). The V end was cut by 2 bases, the J end by 4 bases, with 12 bases between. CDR3 nucleotides: TGTGCCAGCAGCTTTCTAGCGTCCGGAGAGACCCAGTACTTC. As protein: CASSFLASGETQYF.

This chain uses TRBV28 with TRBJ2-5, with D perhaps matching TRBD1 or TRBD2 (5 bases each). The CDR3 is 14 residues long. Germline CDR1 is MDHEN and CDR2 is SYDVKM. Trimming stripped 5 bases from V and 5 bases from J, with 15 bases between. The CDR3 region is CASSPPGLRETQYF. CDR3 coding DNA: TGTGCCAGCAGTCCGCCGGGGCTGCGTGAGACCCAGTACTTC.

This chain links TRBV5-1 with TRBJ2-5; tentatively, D is TRBD2 (7 bases). This CDR3 region has 16 residues. From germline, CDR1 is SGHRS and CDR2 YFSETQ. Trimming removed 0 bases from V and 3 bases from J, with 15 bases in between. The CDR3 sequence is CASSLVFGGQKETQYF. The CDR3 DNA reads TGCGCCAGCAGCTTGGTATTCGGGGGGCAGAAAGAGACCCAGTACTTC.

The chain carries TRBV5-1 and TRBJ2-2; D is ambiguous. Trimming pared 4 bases from V and 3 bases from J, leaving 16 bases between. Germline V gives CDR1 SGHRS, CDR2 YFSETQ. The CDR3 covers 16 residues. The DNA for the CDR3 is TGCGCCAGCAGCCCTGACCCTCCTGGACACACCGGGGAGCTGTTTTTT. It codes for CASSPDPPGHTGELFF.

This sequence joins TRBV10-3 and TRBJ2-6, with D uncertain. The germline CDR1 and CDR2 sequences are ENHRY and SYGVKD. The V end lost 2 bases, the J end lost 5 bases, and 10 bases lay between the germline ends. The CDR3 is made up of 15 amino acids. Here the CDR3 DNA reads TGTGCCATCAGTGAGCCCCCGCCCCGGGCCAACGTCCTGACTTTC. This codes for CAISEPPPRANVLTF.

On this clone: Germline is not matched at one junction end, which may reflect a read error. The CDR3 nucleotides are TGTGCCAGCAAACCCCCCGTCACATTT. Translation gives CASKPPVTF. This chain connects TRBV28 to TRBJ1-1; D unclear. The CDR3 consists of 9 residues. Germline CDR1 reads MDHEN; CDR2 reads SYDVKM.

The chain recombines TRBV5-4 with TRBJ2-2, with D possibly matching TRBD1 (6 bases). Trimming took 4 bases from V and 7 from J, leaving 17 bases between them. Germline V gene data show CDR1 as SGHNT and CDR2 as YYREEE (reference sequence). This CDR3 spans 15 amino acids. The CDR3 reads CASSTRDNVFGELFF. CDR3 sequence (DNA): TGTGCCAGCAGCACCCGGGACAATGTTTTCGGGGAGCTGTTTTTT.

The chain recombines TRBV5-4 with TRBJ2-5, with D possibly matching TRBD1 (6 bases). This CDR3 region has 14 residues. The V end was cut by 5 bases, the J end by 5 bases, with 16 bases between. CDR1 and CDR2 (germline): SGHNT, YYREEE (reference sequence). The CDR3 DNA is TGTGCCAGCAGACGTACAGGGCCGGGGGAGACCCAGTACTTC. This encodes CASRRTGPGETQYF.